This TCR beta chain was captured by sequencing in a study of cytomegalovirus exposure and HLA in healthy donors. Trimming cost V 4 bases and J 4 bases; bases outside gene matches: 7. CDR1 is SNHLY, CDR2 FYNNEI, per germline. The CDR3 sequence is 16 residues long. General study points: The tendency of first-cohort TCR clusters to co-occur in the 120 or so validation repertoires was the finding of a later analysis. Associated with cytomegalovirus, according to the listing, were 150 to 200 TCR beta chains.

Sequenced by immunoSEQ multiplex PCR; TCRdb stores in-frame clones only, minus some. The sample has under 150,000 clones, over 75% seen once. Separation from the roughly 700-subject first cohort characterized the approximately 130-subject validation cohort, to which the donors belonged. Comments on this clone: Its target is not known.

The sequenced sample was PBMCs. This chain connects TRBV2 to TRBJ2-2; 9 bases agree with TRBD2. The TCR sequence derives from a woman aged 18-29 years in good health and CMV-seropositive. Written as DNA, the CDR3 is TGTGCCAGCAGTGTGGCGGGGGGGCGGGTCACCGGGGAGCTGTTTTTT. It encodes CASSVAGGRVTGELFF.